The 14 T cell receptor beta chains listed next were all sequenced from one sample in a study of T cell responses to AZD1222 COVID-19 vaccine. Profiling relied on immunoSEQ multiplex PCR, and the TCRdb table lists in-frame clones only, not all of them. Found here are 130,000 or so clones, approximately 90% of them singletons; the top ten hold under 25%. The input for sequencing was peripheral blood, taken on day 0 of AZD1222 vaccination. These receptors came from an adult in good health.

The chain employs TRBV19 and TRBJ2-2; tentatively, D is TRBD1 (5 bases). CDR3 length equals 19 residues. The V gene lost 5 bases and the J gene lost 1 base, with 23 bases spanning the gap. The germline V gene has CDR1 LNHDA and CDR2 SQIVND (reference sequence). This CDR3 is CASSFRFSQVSENTGELFF. The CDR3 coding sequence is TGTGCCAGTAGTTTCCGATTTTCACAGGTATCGGAGAACACCGGGGAGCTGTTTTTT.

This CDR3 is CAITPGTAYEQYF. For the CDR3, the DNA is TGTGCCATCACCCCCGGGACAGCCTACGAGCAGTACTTC. The chain joins TRBV10-3 to TRBJ2-7, with TRBD1 matching over 7 bases. Germline loops: CDR1 ENHRY, CDR2 SYGVKD. The CDR3 sequence is 13 residues long. J gave up 2 bases and V 7 bases, and 5 bases lay outside the gene matches.

J is TRBJ2-3 and V is TRBV27, with TRBD1 identical over 9 bases. Losses at the gene ends were 8 bases for V and 2 bases for J; bases not matched to a gene: 5. There are 14 residues in the CDR3. Germline V gene lookup returns CDR1 MNHEY and CDR2 SMNVEV (reference sequence). For the CDR3, the DNA is TGTGCCAGCTGCCGGGACAGGGACACAGATACGCAGTATTTT. As protein: CASCRDRDTDTQYF.

The chain couples TRBV27 to TRBJ1-1; D not certain. CDR1 is MNHEY and CDR2 is SMNVEV in the germline V gene (reference sequence). V was clipped by 6 bases and J by 6 bases, with 14 bases between them. This CDR3 has 13 amino acids. The CDR3 loop is CASRGIRVAEAFF. As DNA, the CDR3 is TGTGCCAGCAGGGGGATTCGTGTAGCTGAAGCTTTCTTT.

This chain joins TRBV28 and TRBJ1-2, with D unclear. Germline values: CDR1 MDHEN, CDR2 SYDVKM. V was cut by 4 bases and J by 0 bases, with 12 bases left in between. The length of the CDR3 is 15 residues. The chain's CDR3 is CASSSSWGSNYGYTF. In DNA, the CDR3 is TGTGCCAGCAGTTCGTCCTGGGGATCTAACTATGGCTACACCTTC.

This sequence joins TRBV11-2 and TRBJ2-7, with 12 bases fitting TRBD2. V was pared by 4 bases and J by 1 base, with 2 bases of the junction left unmatched. This CDR3 is built from 15 residues. Germline V gene sequence: CDR1 SGHAT, CDR2 FQNNGV. The DNA for the CDR3 is TGTGCCAGCAGCTGGACTAGCGGGGCGTCCTACGAGCAGTACTTC. It encodes CASSWTSGASYEQYF.

This chain connects TRBV12-3 or TRBV12-4 to TRBJ1-2, with D perhaps TRBD1 (6 bases). The CDR3 length is 12 residues. V was trimmed by 3 bases and J by 6 bases, leaving 8 bases between them. CDR3: CASSFGGHGYTF. In DNA, the CDR3 is TGTGCCAGCAGTTTCGGGGGGCATGGCTACACCTTC.

The chain is built from TRBV29-1 and TRBJ2-1, with 14 nucleotides matching TRBD2. The CDR3 covers 15 residues. Germline V lookup: CDR1 SQVTM, CDR2 ANQGSEA. V shed 7 bases and J 2 bases; nucleotides not matched to a gene: 4. The CDR3 loop reads CSAGGLAGAYNEQFF. In DNA, the CDR3 is TGCAGCGCAGGGGGACTAGCGGGGGCCTACAATGAGCAGTTCTTC.

The rearrangement uses TRBV6-5 and TRBJ1-4; no firm D call. V dropped 0 bases and J dropped 10 bases, with 9 bases sitting between them. The CDR3 runs to 13 residues. Germline CDR1 MNHEY, CDR2 SVGAGI. CDR3 bases: TGTGCCAGCAGTTACTCGAACAAGGGAAAACTGTTTTTT. It is translated as CASSYSNKGKLFF.

The J gene is TRBJ2-6, the V gene TRBV5-6; possibly TRBD1 or TRBD2 for D (5 bases each). CDR1 and CDR2 from the germline V gene are SGHDT and YYEEEE. The CDR3 is made up of 19 amino acids. Trimming removed 9 bases from V and 4 bases from J, with 29 bases in between. Written as DNA, the CDR3 is TGTGCCACCTTTTCCGACCGGGACGTAACTCTTTTGGGGGCCAACGTCCTGACTTTC. It encodes CATFSDRDVTLLGANVLTF.

J is TRBJ1-6 and V is TRBV4-3; D is perhaps TRBD1 (6 bases). Germline V gives CDR1 LGHNA, CDR2 YSLEER. The CDR3 is made up of 15 amino acids. The germline V and J ends were trimmed by 5 bases and 7 bases, with 15 bases remaining between them. CDR3 coding DNA: TGCGCCAGCAGCTTCTCGGGACAACCAAATTCACCCCTCCACTTT. Translation gives CASSFSGQPNSPLHF.

The CDR3 DNA sequence: TGTGCCAGCAGCTTACACAGGGAGTACGAGCAGTACTTC. This encodes CASSLHREYEQYF. The rearrangement uses TRBV7-9 and TRBJ2-7, with a weak D call TRBD1 (6 bases). CDR3 length: 13 amino acids. Germline-derived CDR1 and CDR2 are SEHNR and FQNEAQ (reference sequence). V was trimmed by 2 bases and J by 4 bases, leaving 9 bases between them.

The V call is TRBV5-6, the J call TRBJ1-1, with a possible D match to TRBD1 (6 bases). CDR3 length: 16 residues. Germline CDR1 and CDR2: SGHDT and YYEEEE. The V gene lost 4 bases and the J gene lost 0 bases, with 16 bases spanning the gap. The CDR3, as DNA: TGTGCCAGCAGCCCACAGGGAATTGGCATGAACACTGAAGCTTTCTTT. Amino acids: CASSPQGIGMNTEAFF.

The chain couples TRBV18 to TRBJ1-1; D perhaps matches TRBD1 (5 bases). CDR1 and CDR2 from the germline V gene are KGHSH and LQKENI. This CDR3 is 14 amino acids long. V was pared by 6 bases and J by 4 bases, with 15 bases between. DNA of the CDR3: TGTGCCAGCTCGTTAGGGGCGGCGGGCACTGAAGCTTTCTTT. It translates to CASSLGAAGTEAFF.